These T cell receptor beta chains were read from a single sample in a study of T cell changes during pregnancy in multiple sclerosis. Assay: immunoSEQ multiplex PCR; the TCRdb copy retains only in-frame clones and omits some. Counted here are 25,000 to 30,000 clones, 89% occurring once; the ten biggest clones make up about 0.5%. The sequenced sample was CD4+ T cells from peripheral blood mononuclear cells, obtained in the first trimester of pregnancy. The receptors stem from a female donor in good health, enrolled as a control in a pregnancy study. The CDR3 runs from the conserved cysteine through the conserved F or W. D genes are given only for firm matches. Expanded clones are given a class, and other clones once, few, many or no size at all.

d_gene: -; j_gene: TRBJ2-1; abundance: -; v_gene: TRBV7-8; CDR3aa: CASSPGSSYNEQFF; CDR3nt: TGTGCCAGCTCTCCGGGGAGCTCCTACAATGAGCAGTTCTTC
d_gene: TRBD2; j_gene: TRBJ2-7; abundance: -; v_gene: TRBV6-1; CDR3aa: CASLAGVYYEQYF; CDR3nt: TGTGCCAGCCTAGCGGGAGTTTACTACGAGCAGTACTTC
d_gene: -; j_gene: TRBJ2-3; abundance: -; v_gene: TRBV18; CDR3aa: CASSPRAVSTDTQYF; CDR3nt: TGTGCCAGCTCCCCGCGAGCGGTTAGCACAGATACGCAGTATTTT
d_gene: -; j_gene: TRBJ2-6; abundance: once; v_gene: TRBV11-2; CDR3aa: CASSLEGGSGANVLTF; CDR3nt: TGTGCCAGCAGCTTAGAGGGGGGATCTGGGGCCAACGTCCTGACTTTC
d_gene: -; j_gene: TRBJ2-7; abundance: -; v_gene: TRBV2; CDR3aa: CASRRGAFSYEQYF; CDR3nt: TGTGCCAGCAGGCGCGGGGCGTTCTCCTACGAGCAGTACTTC
d_gene: -; j_gene: TRBJ1-2; abundance: -; v_gene: TRBV5-8; CDR3aa: CASSTTGTGYGYTF; CDR3nt: TGTGCCAGCAGCACGACCGGGACTGGCTATGGCTACACCTTC
d_gene: TRBD2; j_gene: TRBJ2-1; abundance: once; v_gene: TRBV5-5; CDR3aa: CASSLISGGEQFF; CDR3nt: TGTGCCAGCAGCTTGATAAGCGGGGGTGAGCAGTTCTTC
d_gene: -; j_gene: TRBJ1-5; abundance: -; v_gene: TRBV28; CDR3aa: CASSLFVGRNQPQHF; CDR3nt: TGTGCCAGCAGTTTATTTGTCGGTCGAAATCAGCCCCAGCATTTT
d_gene: -; j_gene: TRBJ2-2; abundance: -; v_gene: TRBV6-5; CDR3aa: CASRLGGGELFF; CDR3nt: TGTGCCAGCAGACTCGGAGGCGGGGAGCTGTTTTTT
d_gene: -; j_gene: TRBJ1-4; abundance: -; v_gene: TRBV28; CDR3aa: CASSLGRGKSNEKLFF; CDR3nt: TGTGCCAGCAGTTTGGGCAGGGGAAAGTCTAATGAAAAACTGTTTTTT
d_gene: TRBD2; j_gene: TRBJ2-1; abundance: -; v_gene: TRBV9; CDR3aa: CASSARLAGGLGEQFF; CDR3nt: TGTGCCAGCAGCGCCCGACTAGCGGGAGGTCTCGGCGAGCAGTTCTTC
d_gene: TRBD2; j_gene: TRBJ2-7; abundance: -; v_gene: TRBV18; CDR3aa: CASSTGLAATYEQYF; CDR3nt: TGTGCCAGCTCTACCGGACTAGCAGCGACCTACGAGCAGTACTTC
d_gene: TRBD2; j_gene: TRBJ2-5; abundance: -; v_gene: TRBV2; CDR3aa: CASTGRGGARETQYF; CDR3nt: TGTGCCAGCACGGGACGCGGGGGGGCGAGAGAGACCCAGTACTTC
d_gene: TRBD1; j_gene: TRBJ1-1; abundance: -; v_gene: TRBV14; CDR3aa: CASSQTGQGRTEAFF; CDR3nt: TGTGCCAGCAGCCAAACAGGACAGGGGAGAACTGAAGCTTTCTTT
d_gene: -; j_gene: TRBJ1-2; abundance: -; v_gene: TRBV11-2; CDR3aa: CASSLGQGGGYTF; CDR3nt: TGTGCCAGCAGCTTAGGGCAGGGTGGGGGCTACACCTTC
d_gene: -; j_gene: TRBJ2-2; abundance: -; v_gene: TRBV6-4; CDR3aa: CASSRDTNTGELFF; CDR3nt: TGTGCCAGCAGCCGGGACACGAACACCGGGGAGCTGTTTTTT
d_gene: TRBD2; j_gene: TRBJ2-5; abundance: -; v_gene: TRBV6-5; CDR3aa: CASRGGMGETQYF; CDR3nt: TGTGCCAGCCGGGGGGGGATGGGAGAGACCCAGTACTTC
d_gene: TRBD2; j_gene: TRBJ2-3; abundance: -; v_gene: TRBV4-3; CDR3aa: CASSQGRGGRADTQYF; CDR3nt: TGCGCCAGCAGCCAAGGACGTGGCGGGAGGGCTGATACGCAGTATTTT
d_gene: -; j_gene: TRBJ1-2; abundance: -; v_gene: TRBV5-4; CDR3aa: CASSLGTGYGGYTF; CDR3nt: TGTGCCAGCAGCTTGGGAACAGGGTACGGTGGCTACACCTTC
d_gene: -; j_gene: TRBJ1-2; abundance: -; v_gene: TRBV19; CDR3aa: CASSIAPRANYGYTF; CDR3nt: TGTGCCAGTAGTATAGCCCCCAGGGCCAACTATGGCTACACCTTC